These T cell receptor beta chains were read from a single sample in a study of shared clonotypes between healthy human individuals. Assay used: immunoSEQ multiplex PCR; TCRdb lists only in-frame clones, some missing. This sample has about 380,000 clones, with just over 95% found just once. Sequencing used memory CD8+ T cells sorted from blood. All receptors come from a man aged 25 to 40 in good health. Both conserved end residues are part of each CDR3. The order of the fields is J gene, D gene, V gene, clone size, CDR3 protein, CDR3 DNA. D genes are given only for firm matches. A clone size is listed for some rows: how often the clone was seen (once, few, many), or a class if it is expanded.

TRBJ2-2 | TRBD1 | TRBV6-6 | . | CATGGGELFF | TGTGCCACAGGGGGCGGGGAGCTGTTTTTT
TRBJ2-3 | . | TRBV2 | . | CASREWSSDTQYF | TGTGCCAGCCGGGAGTGGTCCTCAGATACGCAGTATTTT
TRBJ1-2 | . | TRBV18 | . | CASSPLDREGLYGYTF | TGTGCCAGCTCACCACTCGACCGCGAGGGGCTCTATGGCTACACCTTC
TRBJ2-7 | TRBD1 | TRBV5-1 | . | CASSLDRGSYEQYF | TGCGCCAGCAGCTTGGACAGGGGATCCTACGAGCAGTACTTC
TRBJ1-2 | TRBD1 | TRBV2 | . | CASRTGGLSGYTF | TGTGCCAGTCGGACAGGGGGGTTATCTGGCTACACCTTC
TRBJ2-7 | . | TRBV28 | . | CASSFRLHEQYF | TGTGCCAGCAGTTTCAGGCTCCACGAGCAGTACTTC
TRBJ2-1 | TRBD2 | TRBV5-6 | . | CASSGGLATYNEQFF | TGTGCCAGCAGCGGCGGACTAGCTACGTACAATGAGCAGTTCTTC
TRBJ2-3 | TRBD2 | TRBV13 | . | CASSLVLAGGDTDTQYF | TGTGCCAGCAGCTTAGTGTTAGCGGGAGGGGACACAGATACGCAGTATTTT
TRBJ2-7 | TRBD2 | TRBV5-1 | . | CASSLRGLGGEQYF | TGCGCCAGCAGCTTGAGGGGACTAGGCGGCGAGCAGTACTTC
TRBJ1-1 | . | TRBV6-1 | . | CAIKANTEAFF | TGTGCCATCAAGGCGAACACTGAAGCTTTCTTT
TRBJ1-3 | . | TRBV5-4 | . | CASSLGQDSGNTIYF | TGTGCCAGCAGCTTGGGGCAGGACTCTGGAAACACCATATATTTT
TRBJ2-7 | TRBD2 | TRBV5-1 | . | CASSPTTTSGTIEQYF | TGCGCCAGCAGCCCAACAACGACTAGCGGGACTATCGAGCAGTACTTC
TRBJ2-7 | . | TRBV27 | . | CASSLYPTRGSPYEQYF | TGTGCCAGCAGTTTATACCCTACTAGGGGGAGCCCCTACGAGCAGTACTTC
TRBJ2-7 | . | TRBV5-1 | . | CPRSRLYEQYF | TGCCCCCGGTCGCGGCTCTACGAGCAGTACTTC
TRBJ2-6 | . | TRBV18 | . | CASSHLWDFQSRANVLTF | TGTGCCAGCTCACATCTTTGGGACTTTCAAAGTCGGGCCAACGTCCTGACTTTC
TRBJ2-1 | TRBD2 | TRBV11-2 | . | CASSLVAVWREGDEQFF | TGTGCCAGCAGCTTAGTCGCGGTGTGGCGGGAGGGCGATGAGCAGTTCTTC
TRBJ2-2 | . | TRBV1 | . | CTSSHPESGELFF | TGCACCAGCAGCCACCCAGAGTCCGGGGAGCTGTTTTTT
TRBJ2-7 | TRBD1 | TRBV27 | . | CASSPFTQGRVYEQYF | TGTGCCAGCAGTCCATTCACACAGGGGCGCGTTTACGAGCAGTACTTC
TRBJ1-2 | TRBD1 | TRBV14 | once | CASSETDRGIHGYTF | TGTGCCAGCAGCGAAACGGACAGGGGGATTCATGGCTACACCTTC
TRBJ2-7 | . | TRBV6-5 | once | CASSSYSGPSYEQYF | TGTGCCAGCAGTTCCTACAGTGGCCCCTCCTACGAGCAGTACTTC
TRBJ2-1 | . | TRBV5-1 | . | CASSLLLNVGNNEQFF | TGCGCCAGCAGCTTGCTACTAAATGTGGGGAACAATGAGCAGTTCTTC
TRBJ2-5 | TRBD2 | TRBV27 | . | CASSPRNRPSGRAARAETQYF | TGTGCCAGCAGTCCGCGGAATCGACCAAGCGGGAGGGCCGCACGGGCGGAGACCCAGTACTTC
TRBJ2-5 | TRBD2 | TRBV28 | . | CASSLTSYYQETQYF | TGTGCCAGCAGTTTGACTAGCTACTACCAAGAGACCCAGTACTTC
TRBJ2-5 | TRBD1 | TRBV30 | . | CAWGAGTEQETQYF | TGTGCCTGGGGCGCCGGGACAGAACAAGAGACCCAGTACTTC
TRBJ2-3 | . | TRBV5-4 | . | CASSLVVGWGFADTQYF | TGTGCCAGCAGCTTGGTTGTGGGATGGGGGTTCGCAGATACGCAGTATTTT
TRBJ2-4 | . | TRBV27 | . | CASSLNGGNIQYF | TGTGCCAGCAGTTTAAACGGGGGAAACATTCAGTACTTC
TRBJ1-3 | . | TRBV7-6 | . | CASSLSLKAGNTIYF | TGTGCCAGCAGCTTATCCCTAAAGGCTGGAAACACCATATATTTT
TRBJ2-7 | TRBD2 | TRBV4-2 | . | CASSQVRWTSGSAEQYF | TGTGCCAGCAGCCAAGTCCGATGGACTAGCGGGTCCGCGGAGCAGTACTTC
TRBJ2-1 | TRBD2 | TRBV6-5 | once | CASSYGTSNEQFF | TGTGCCAGCAGTTACGGGACTAGCAATGAGCAGTTCTTC
TRBJ1-6 | . | TRBV2 | once | CASSGEQFPNSPLHF | TGTGCCAGCAGTGGGGAACAATTCCCGAATTCACCCCTCCACTTT
TRBJ2-1 | . | TRBV7-9 | . | CASSLVGGSSYNEQFF | TGTGCCAGCAGCTTGGTCGGAGGGAGCTCCTACAATGAGCAGTTCTTC
TRBJ2-3 | TRBD2 | TRBV4-1 | . | CASSQARVAGGTDTQYF | TGCGCCAGCAGCCAAGCCCGGGTAGCGGGAGGCACAGATACGCAGTATTTT
TRBJ2-7 | TRBD2 | TRBV5-1 | . | CASSSTSEYYEQYF | TGCGCCAGCAGCTCCACTAGCGAATACTACGAGCAGTACTTC
TRBJ2-7 | TRBD1 | TRBV5-4 | . | CASSPGTGSYEQYF | TGTGCCAGCAGCCCCGGGACAGGGTCCTACGAGCAGTACTTC
TRBJ2-6 | . | TRBV6-6 | . | CASRGDAPNVLTF | TGTGCCAGCAGGGGTGACGCCCCAAACGTCCTGACTTTC
TRBJ1-5 | TRBD1 | TRBV7-2 | . | CASSQGQGANQPQHF | TGTGCCAGCAGCCAGGGACAGGGGGCGAATCAGCCCCAGCATTTT
TRBJ1-1 | . | TRBV27 | . | CASSPLDRFTEAFF | TGTGCCAGCAGTCCCCTCGACAGGTTTACTGAAGCTTTCTTT
TRBJ1-1 | . | TRBV6-1 | . | CAGLGGTEAFF | TGTGCCGGGTTAGGGGGCACTGAAGCTTTCTTT
TRBJ1-1 | . | TRBV29-1 | . | CSVAWGARTEAFF | TGCAGCGTTGCGTGGGGCGCGAGGACTGAAGCTTTCTTT
TRBJ1-1 | . | TRBV7-2 | . | CASSFRTGNTEAFF | TGTGCCAGCAGCTTTCGAACAGGGAACACTGAAGCTTTCTTT
TRBJ1-1 | . | TRBV5-4 | . | CASSSGWDTEAFF | TGTGCCAGCAGCTCGGGGTGGGACACTGAAGCTTTCTTT
TRBJ2-7 | . | TRBV19 | . | CASSSYEQYF | TGTGCCAGTAGTTCCTACGAGCAGTACTTC
TRBJ2-5 | . | TRBV21-1 | . | CASRNPAAGTQYF | TGTGCCAGCAGGAACCCAGCGGCAGGGACCCAGTACTTC
TRBJ1-2 | . | TRBV5-1 | . | CASSHRFNYGYTF | TGCGCCAGCAGCCACAGGTTTAACTATGGCTACACCTTC
TRBJ1-5 | TRBD1 | TRBV28 | . | CASRQDTGTGAQPQHF | TGTGCCAGCAGGCAAGACACCGGGACAGGGGCTCAGCCCCAGCATTTT
TRBJ2-7 | TRBD2 | TRBV6-1 | once | CATWTSGRGSYEQYF | TGTGCCACCTGGACAAGCGGGAGGGGATCCTACGAGCAGTACTTC
TRBJ2-3 | . | TRBV28 | . | CASNTGGTDTQYF | TGTGCCAGCAACACCGGAGGAACAGATACGCAGTATTTT
TRBJ1-5 | . | TRBV19 | once | CASSQQGSLNQPQHF | TGTGCCAGTAGTCAACAGGGAAGCCTCAATCAGCCCCAGCATTTT
TRBJ2-2 | . | TRBV10-3 | . | CAISESAGNTGELFF | TGTGCCATCAGTGAGTCGGCAGGGAACACCGGGGAGCTGTTTTTT
TRBJ2-7 | TRBD1 | TRBV29-1 | . | CSVGWTGETYEQYF | TGCAGCGTTGGTTGGACAGGGGAGACCTACGAGCAGTACTTC
TRBJ1-1 | . | TRBV7-9 | . | CASSRGGGEAFF | TGTGCCAGCAGCAGGGGGGGAGGTGAAGCTTTCTTT
TRBJ2-3 | . | TRBV6-6 | . | CATFDRPTDTQYF | TGTGCCACCTTTGACAGGCCCACAGATACGCAGTATTTT